Shown below are 9 T cell receptor beta chains from a single sample sequenced in a study of CD8+ T cells in alopecia areata. The treatment was: oral pan-JAK inhibitor, 5-10 mg twice daily. Following extraction, RNA underwent reverse transcription to cDNA, which served as the sequencing template. TCRdb keeps only in-frame clones here, not all; method: immunoSEQ multiplex PCR. Of under 350,000 clones listed, more than 45% were seen once; the top ten hold around 1.8%. Specimen: CD4+ T cells sorted from blood, collected at week 24, from a patient treated with tofacitinib. These TCRs come from a human donor with alopecia areata.

A note on this clone: This specimen includes other DNA sequences encoding the same CDR3. The gene calls are TRBV5-4 and TRBJ1-2, with 7 bases aligning to TRBD1. Unmatched junction bases numbered 8, after V lost 4 bases and J lost 8 bases. This CDR3 contains 13 residues. The germline V gene has CDR1 SGHNT and CDR2 YYREEE (reference sequence). This CDR3 is CASSRDREGGYTF. CDR3 in DNA: TGTGCCAGCAGCCGAGACAGGGAAGGAGGCTACACCTTC.

As to this clone: The sample carries other DNA sequences with the same CDR3. The V gene is TRBV5-1, the J gene TRBJ1-5, with D maybe TRBD1 (6 bases). The germline V gene encodes CDR1 SGHRS and CDR2 YFSETQ. The CDR3 loop spans 14 amino acids. V lost 2 bases and J 2 bases, leaving 8 bases between the germline ends. The CDR3 is CASSLQGGNQPQHF. CDR3 DNA: TGCGCCAGCAGCTTACAGGGTGGCAATCAGCCCCAGCATTTT.

The J gene is TRBJ2-5, the V gene TRBV2, with D possibly TRBD1 on 6 matching bases. In germline, CDR1 is SNHLY, CDR2 FYNNEI. CDR3 length: 13 amino acids. Trimming took 4 bases from V and 1 from J, leaving 7 bases between them. The CDR3 sequence is CASSGGGQETQYF. The CDR3 nucleotides are TGTGCCAGCAGTGGAGGGGGCCAAGAGACCCAGTACTTC.

V usage is TRBV20-1 and J usage is TRBJ1-4; D ambiguous. V lost 2 bases and J 6 bases, leaving 1 base between the germline ends. There are 10 residues in the CDR3. CDR1 and CDR2 from the germline V gene are DFQATT and SNEGSKA (reference sequence). This chain's CDR3 is CSARHEKLFF. The DNA for the CDR3 is TGCAGTGCTAGACATGAAAAACTGTTTTTT.

J is TRBJ2-5 and V is TRBV5-1, with 7 nucleotides matching TRBD1. CDR3 length: 15 residues. Losses at the gene ends were 4 bases for V and 4 bases for J; bases not matched to a gene: 10. The germline V gene encodes CDR1 SGHRS and CDR2 YFSETQ. The CDR3 DNA reads as TGCGCCAGCAGCGCTTCGGGACAGACCCGAGAGACCCAGTACTTC. Amino acids: CASSASGQTRETQYF.

CDR3 loop: CASSRGGFGTDTQYF. CDR3 bases: TGTGCCAGCAGCCGGGGCGGCTTCGGCACAGATACGCAGTATTTT. The rearrangement joins TRBV7-8 to TRBJ2-3; D could derive from TRBD1 or TRBD2 (5 bases each). Germline V gene data show CDR1 as SGHVS and CDR2 as FQNEAQ. Deletions cut 5 bases from V and 1 base from J, with 13 bases between. This CDR3 has 15 amino acids.

The chain has TRBV2 and TRBJ2-7, with D perhaps being TRBD1 or TRBD2 (5 bases each). CDR3 length: 13 residues. V lost 7 bases to trimming and J lost 4 bases, with 14 bases between them. Germline V gene data show CDR1 as SNHLY and CDR2 as FYNNEI. This CDR3 is CASTFGDLYEQYF. CDR3 sequence (DNA): TGTGCCAGCACATTCGGGGACCTATACGAGCAGTACTTC.

This clone appeared a few times. V and J are TRBV7-2 and TRBJ2-6; maybe TRBD2 (6 bases). This CDR3 is 15 amino acids long. V lost 5 bases and J 3 bases, leaving 11 bases between the germline ends. CDR1 and CDR2 from the germline V gene are SGHTA and FQGNSA. CDR3 amino acids: CASSRGLIGANVLTF. In DNA, the CDR3 is TGTGCCAGCAGCCGGGGACTGATTGGGGCCAACGTCCTGACTTTC.

The genes are TRBV5-1 and TRBJ1-2, with unresolved D. This CDR3 is built from 14 residues. Germline assignment: CDR1 SGHRS and CDR2 YFSETQ. The ends were cut back, 4 bases at V and 8 bases at J, with 18 bases in the middle. The CDR3 sequence: CASSPIADFAGYTF. The CDR3 coding sequence is TGCGCCAGCAGCCCGATCGCAGACTTTGCGGGCTACACCTTC.